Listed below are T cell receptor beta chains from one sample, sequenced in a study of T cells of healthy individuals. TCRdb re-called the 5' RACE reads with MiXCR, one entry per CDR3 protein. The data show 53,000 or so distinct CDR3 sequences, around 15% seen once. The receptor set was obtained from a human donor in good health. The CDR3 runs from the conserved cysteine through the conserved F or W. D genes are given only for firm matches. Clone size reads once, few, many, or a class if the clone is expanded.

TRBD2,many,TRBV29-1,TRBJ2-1,CSVVWMTSGPYNEQFF,TGCAGCGTTGTTTGGATGACTAGCGGCCCCTACAATGAGCAGTTCTTC
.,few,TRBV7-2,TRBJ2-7,CASSLAYSYEQYF,TGTGCCAGCAGCTTAGCTTACTCCTACGAGCAGTACTTC
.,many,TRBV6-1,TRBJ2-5,CASSESWGPQETQYF,TGTGCCAGCAGTGAATCTTGGGGCCCCCAAGAGACCCAGTACTTC
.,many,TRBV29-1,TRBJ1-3,CSVVANSGNTIYF,TGCAGCGTCGTCGCCAACTCTGGAAACACCATATATTTT
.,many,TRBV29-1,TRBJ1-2,CSVESGSYGYTF,TGCAGCGTTGAAAGCGGAAGCTATGGCTACACCTTC
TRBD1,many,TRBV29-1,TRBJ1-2,CSVGRDRSQIYGYTF,TGCAGCGTAGGCCGGGACAGGTCTCAAATCTATGGCTACACCTTC
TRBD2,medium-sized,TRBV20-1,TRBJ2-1,CSAREGTSGIENEQFF,TGCAGTGCTAGGGAAGGGACTAGCGGTATTGAAAATGAGCAGTTCTTC
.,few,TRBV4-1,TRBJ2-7,CASSQGGGLTYEQYF,TGCGCCAGCAGCCAAGGGGGTGGACTTACCTACGAGCAGTACTTC
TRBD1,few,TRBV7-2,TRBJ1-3,CASSLGWTGTGNTIYF,TGTGCCAGCAGCTTAGGTTGGACAGGGACTGGAAACACCATATATTTT
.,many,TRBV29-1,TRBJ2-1,CSVSTGRNEQFF,TGCAGCGTCTCGACAGGTCGTAATGAGCAGTTCTTC
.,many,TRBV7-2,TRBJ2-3,CASSSDRGGGTQSDTQYF,TGTGCCAGCAGCTCCGACAGGGGAGGGGGGACTCAATCAGATACGCAGTATTTT